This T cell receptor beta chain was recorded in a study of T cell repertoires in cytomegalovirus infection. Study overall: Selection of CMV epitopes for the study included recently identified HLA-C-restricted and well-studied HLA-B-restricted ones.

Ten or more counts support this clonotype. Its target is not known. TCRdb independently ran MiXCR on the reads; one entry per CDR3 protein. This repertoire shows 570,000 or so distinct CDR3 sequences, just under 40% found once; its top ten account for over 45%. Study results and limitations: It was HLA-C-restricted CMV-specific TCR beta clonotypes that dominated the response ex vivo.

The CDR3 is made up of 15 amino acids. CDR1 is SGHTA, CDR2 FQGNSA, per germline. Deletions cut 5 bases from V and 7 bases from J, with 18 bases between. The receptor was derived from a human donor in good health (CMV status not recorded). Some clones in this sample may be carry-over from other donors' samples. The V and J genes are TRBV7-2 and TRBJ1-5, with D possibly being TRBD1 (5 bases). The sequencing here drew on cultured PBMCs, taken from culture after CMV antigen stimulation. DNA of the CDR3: TGTGCCAGCAGCATAAGAATGGGGGTTGGCCAGCCCCAGCATTTT. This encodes CASSIRMGVGQPQHF. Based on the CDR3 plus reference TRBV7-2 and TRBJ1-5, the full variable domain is GAGVSQSPSNKVTEKGKDVELRCDPISGHTALYWYRQSLGQGLEFLIYFQGNSAPDKSGLPSDRFSAERTGGSVSTLTIQRTQQEDSAVYLCASSIRMGVGQPQHFGDGTRLSIL.